Presented here are 30 T cell receptor beta chains from one specimen sequenced in a study of control samples from healthy donors and cancer patients. The repertoire was sequenced with immunoSEQ multiplex PCR; TCRdb's copy has only in-frame clones and lacks some. This table has some 41,000 clones, 80% to 90% appearing once. The sequenced sample was PBMCs. All receptors derive from a woman aged 55-69 years with lung cancer.

This chain joins TRBV3-1 (or the pseudogene TRBV3-2) and TRBJ2-1, with TRBD2 matching over 9 bases. Germline values: CDR1 LGHDT, CDR2 YNNKEL (reference sequence). J was trimmed by 3 bases and V by 4 bases; bases with no gene match: 10. The CDR3 totals 17 residues. For the CDR3, the DNA is TGTGCCAGCAGCCCCCGACCACTAGCGGGCGTCTACAATGAGCAGTTCTTC. This codes for CASSPRPLAGVYNEQFF.

The V and J genes are TRBV6-2 or TRBV6-3 and TRBJ2-7, with D perhaps matching TRBD1 (6 bases). The CDR3 totals 16 residues. V was pared by 0 bases and J by 1 base, with 13 bases between. Germline assignment: CDR1 MNHEY and CDR2 SVGEGT. The CDR3 bases are TGTGCCAGCAGTTACTCATTAAAGGACAGTTCCTACGAGCAGTACTTC. Protein: CASSYSLKDSSYEQYF.

The CDR3 region is CASSRQAFLREQYF. CDR3 nucleotides: TGTGCCAGCAGCCGACAAGCCTTCCTTAGAGAGCAGTACTTC. The chain recombines TRBV6-5 with TRBJ2-7; D unclear. Germline values: CDR1 MNHEY, CDR2 SVGAGI. The length of the CDR3 is 14 residues. The V gene lost 6 bases and the J gene lost 7 bases, with 19 bases spanning the gap.

The genes are TRBV9 and TRBJ2-1, with D tentatively TRBD1 or TRBD2 (5 bases each). CDR1 SGDLS and CDR2 YYNGEE come from the germline V gene. The length of the CDR3 is 14 residues. The ends were cut back, 4 bases at V and 9 bases at J, with 17 bases in the middle. In DNA form, the CDR3 reads TGTGCCAGCAGCTCAACCATCCCAGGGAGTGAGCAGTTCTTC. The encoded protein is CASSSTIPGSEQFF.

The chain recombines TRBV7-6 with TRBJ2-2; D is unresolved. The V and J ends lost 1 base and 3 bases respectively, with 6 bases between them. Germline loops: CDR1 SGHVS, CDR2 FNYEAQ. The CDR3 loop spans 14 amino acids. The CDR3 is CASSLGSHTGELFF. CDR3 DNA: TGTGCCAGCAGCTTAGGATCGCACACCGGGGAGCTGTTTTTT.

The rearrangement links TRBV5-4 to TRBJ2-5; perhaps D is TRBD1 or TRBD2 (5 bases each). Germline assignment: CDR1 SGHNT and CDR2 YYREEE (reference sequence). The CDR3 is made up of 14 amino acids. V shed 4 bases and J shed 2 bases, with 12 bases lying between them. CDR3 amino acids: CASSARGRQETQYF. Written as DNA, the CDR3 is TGTGCCAGCAGCGCGAGGGGCCGGCAAGAGACCCAGTACTTC.

The chain couples TRBV6-5 to TRBJ2-3; D may be TRBD1 or TRBD2 (6 bases each). V lost 7 bases, J lost 4 bases, and 12 bases lay in between. The germline CDR1 and CDR2 sequences are MNHEY and SVGAGI. This CDR3 contains 13 residues. The CDR3 spells CASMLGGADTQYF. CDR3 DNA sequence: TGTGCCAGCATGTTGGGGGGCGCAGATACGCAGTATTTT.

CDR3 DNA: TGCGCCAGCAGCGCCCCTCTAGAGCCCCGCGGGAATGAGCAGTTCTTC. Amino acids: CASSAPLEPRGNEQFF. The chain has TRBV5-1 and TRBJ2-1; D might be TRBD2 (5 bases). The V gene lost 4 bases and the J gene lost 7 bases, with 21 bases spanning the gap. Germline V gives CDR1 SGHRS, CDR2 YFSETQ. The CDR3 totals 16 residues.

The V and J genes are TRBV28 and TRBJ1-1; D is perhaps TRBD1 (6 bases). The ends were cut back, 9 bases at V and 5 bases at J, with 16 bases in the middle. The CDR3 spans 13 residues. CDR1 and CDR2 from the germline V gene are MDHEN and SYDVKM. This CDR3 is CASIPGGGTEAFF. The CDR3, as DNA: TGTGCCAGTATTCCGGGGGGCGGTACTGAAGCTTTCTTT.

This sequence joins TRBV6-2 or TRBV6-3 and TRBJ2-1; TRBD2 matches at 11 bases. J lost 5 bases, V lost 4 bases, and 10 bases had no gene match. CDR1 is MNHEY, CDR2 SVGEGT, per germline. This CDR3 is built from 17 residues. CDR3 DNA: TGTGCCAGCAGTTGGGGTGGTAGCGGGAGGGCCAACAATGAGCAGTTCTTC. It translates to CASSWGGSGRANNEQFF.

The chain uses TRBV24-1 and TRBJ2-3; perhaps TRBD2 as D (6 bases). This CDR3 is built from 15 residues. The germline V gene encodes CDR1 KGHDR and CDR2 SFDVKD. The germline V and J ends were trimmed by 5 bases and 2 bases, with 13 bases remaining between them. CDR3 sequence (DNA): TGTGCCACCAGTGCCCCGGAGGGATCCACAGATACGCAGTATTTT. This gives the protein CATSAPEGSTDTQYF.

The chain couples TRBV5-1 to TRBJ2-7; 8 bases fit TRBD1. The CDR3 covers 15 residues. Germline-derived CDR1 and CDR2 are SGHRS and YFSETQ. With 3 bases clipped from V and 6 bases from J, the junction kept 11 bases outside the gene matches. This CDR3 is CASSSGGDRGGEQYF. CDR3 nucleotides: TGCGCCAGCAGCTCAGGCGGTGACAGGGGTGGCGAGCAGTACTTC.

A single count supports this clone. The genes are TRBV11-3 and TRBJ1-3, with no clear D. Germline CDR1 and CDR2: SGHNT and YENEEA. Trimming removed 3 bases from V and 0 bases from J, with 18 bases in between. The CDR3 sequence is 18 residues long. The CDR3 is CASSFRLFLTGSGNTIYF. In DNA, the CDR3 is TGTGCCAGCAGCTTCAGATTGTTTCTGACGGGCTCTGGAAACACCATATATTTT.

The chain joins TRBV9 to TRBJ1-5; TRBD1 matches 7 bases. The trim removed 3 bases at V and 7 bases at J, leaving 10 bases unmatched. The CDR3 covers 15 residues. CDR1 is SGDLS and CDR2 is YYNGEE in the germline V gene. DNA of the CDR3: TGTGCCAGCAGCGGCACAGGGGATCTGCGGCAGCCCCAGCATTTT. Residues: CASSGTGDLRQPQHF.

This clone has just one count. The rearrangement joins TRBV24-1 to TRBJ2-7; D uncertain. Trimming cost V 4 bases and J 3 bases, with 21 bases left between them. The V gene's germline CDR1 is KGHDR and CDR2 SFDVKD. This CDR3 spans 17 amino acids. The CDR3 here is CATSDRKLLRPIYEQYF. The CDR3 DNA reads as TGTGCCACCAGTGACAGGAAGTTACTCCGACCAATCTACGAGCAGTACTTC.

The rearrangement links TRBV3-1 (or the pseudogene TRBV3-2) to TRBJ1-1, with D tentatively TRBD1 (6 bases). Germline CDR1 is LGHDT and CDR2 is YNNKEL (reference sequence). Deletions cut 3 bases from V and 6 bases from J, with 11 bases between. The CDR3 loop spans 13 amino acids. The CDR3 bases are TGTGCCAGCAGCCAGTTTGGACAGTCTGAAGCTTTCTTT. Amino acid sequence: CASSQFGQSEAFF.

The gene calls are TRBV6-2 or TRBV6-3 and TRBJ2-1, with 9 bases matching TRBD2. There are 15 residues in the CDR3. The germline gives CDR1 MNHEY, CDR2 SVGEGT. Germline trimming cut 6 bases from V and 4 bases from J; bases unmatched to any gene: 7. DNA of the CDR3: TGTGCCAGCAGCCTAACTAGCGGGCGTTACAATGAGCAGTTCTTC. It specifies CASSLTSGRYNEQFF.

This clone was recorded a few times. The chain joins TRBV28 to TRBJ1-2; TRBD1 aligns across 8 bases. There are 13 residues in the CDR3. CDR1 MDHEN and CDR2 SYDVKM come from the germline V gene. J was trimmed by 8 bases and V by 5 bases; bases with no gene match: 7. DNA of the CDR3: TGTGCCAGCAGTACCCAGACAGGGGAAGGCTACACCTTC. Translation: CASSTQTGEGYTF.

The chain links TRBV19 to TRBJ1-2; D call uncertain. The CDR3 contains 13 residues. Germline V lookup: CDR1 LNHDA, CDR2 SQIVND (reference sequence). V lost 7 bases, J lost 3 bases, and 12 bases lay in between. The CDR3 DNA sequence: TGTGCCAGTAAGAGGATTGTGGACTATGGCTACACCTTC. It specifies CASKRIVDYGYTF.

The chain has TRBV3-1 (or the pseudogene TRBV3-2) and TRBJ2-1, with D perhaps TRBD1 or TRBD2 (6 bases each). The CDR3 extends over 12 amino acids. CDR1 LGHDT and CDR2 YNNKEL come from the germline V gene (reference sequence). Between the trimmed V and J ends, which lost 2 bases and 13 bases, there was a span of 12 bases. The CDR3 coding sequence is TGTGCCAGCAGCCAAAGGGGGGCCAAACAGTTCTTC. It translates to CASSQRGAKQFF.

This clone was counted a few times. The CDR3 nucleotides are TGTGCCAGCAGCTGGGGCCAAAACAATGAGCAGTTCTTC. Protein: CASSWGQNNEQFF. V gene TRBV11-3 combines with J gene TRBJ2-1, with D possibly matching TRBD1 (5 bases). Trimming shortened V by 4 bases and J by 5 bases, and 9 bases separated the two germline ends. The CDR3 is made up of 13 amino acids. Germline CDR1 SGHNT, CDR2 YENEEA.

The chain couples TRBV19 to TRBJ2-5; D remains unclear. This CDR3 spans 12 amino acids. Germline assignment: CDR1 LNHDA and CDR2 SQIVND (reference sequence). With 3 bases removed from V and 10 bases from J, the gap between germline ends came to 12 bases. CDR3 in amino acids: CASSIPSGFQYF. The DNA of the CDR3 is TGTGCCAGTAGTATCCCCTCCGGGTTCCAGTACTTC. The whole variable domain, remainder taken from reference TRBV19 and TRBJ2-5, is DGGITQSPKYLFRKEGQNVTLSCEQNLNHDAMYWYRQDPGQGLRLIYYSQIVNDFQKGDIAEGYSVSREKKESFPLTVTSAQKNPTAFYLCASSIPSGFQYFGPGTRLLVL.

The chain couples TRBV27 to TRBJ2-2; D not resolved. Germline V gene data show CDR1 as MNHEY and CDR2 as SMNVEV (reference sequence). Trimming pared 3 bases from V and 2 bases from J, leaving 10 bases between. The CDR3 loop spans 15 amino acids. The CDR3 protein is CASSFLAVNTGELFF. The CDR3 DNA sequence: TGTGCCAGCAGTTTCTTGGCGGTTAACACCGGGGAGCTGTTTTTT.

CDR3 sequence reads: CASRGLSKETQYF. The CDR3 DNA is TGTGCCAGCAGGGGCCTTAGCAAGGAGACCCAGTACTTC. The chain has TRBV6-5 and TRBJ2-5; D unclear. In germline, CDR1 is MNHEY, CDR2 SVGAGI. Trimming removed 6 bases from V and 5 bases from J, with 13 bases in between. This CDR3 spans 13 amino acids.

The chain links TRBV5-1 to TRBJ2-1; the match to TRBD1 covers 7 bases. In germline, CDR1 is SGHRS, CDR2 YFSETQ. V gave up 3 bases and J gave up 3 bases; unmatched junction bases: 3. The CDR3 contains 14 residues. CDR3 nucleotides: TGCGCCAGCAGCTCGGGACAGAACTACAATGAGCAGTTCTTC. Encoded protein: CASSSGQNYNEQFF.

The chain employs TRBV11-3 and TRBJ1-6; D is ambiguous. This CDR3 has 14 residues. Trimming took 5 bases from V and 5 from J, leaving 10 bases between them. From germline, CDR1 is SGHNT and CDR2 YENEEA. This chain's CDR3 is CASSRTGNNSPLHF. The DNA of the CDR3 is TGTGCCAGCAGCCGGACGGGGAATAATTCACCCCTCCACTTT. The whole variable domain, remainder taken from reference TRBV11-3 and TRBJ1-6, is EAGVVQSPRYKIIEKKQPVAFWCNPISGHNTLYWYLQNLGQGPELLIRYENEEAVDDSQLPKDRFSAERLKGVDSTLKIQPAELGDSAVYLCASSRTGNNSPLHFGNGTRLTVT.

V and J are TRBV9 and TRBJ2-7; possible D gene TRBD2, 5 bases. Trimming stripped 0 bases from V and 4 bases from J, with 14 bases between. There are 15 residues in the CDR3. The germline V gene has CDR1 SGDLS and CDR2 YYNGEE. The CDR3 loop is CASSVEPGMVYEQYF. The CDR3 nucleotides are TGTGCCAGCAGCGTAGAACCGGGGATGGTTTACGAGCAGTACTTC.

CDR3 bases: TGTGCCAGCAGTCCGGACAGGGAGGCCTACGAGCAGTACTTC. Translated, it gives CASSPDREAYEQYF. The gene calls are TRBV27 and TRBJ2-7, with TRBD1 matching 8 bases. CDR3 length equals 14 residues. Germline-derived CDR1 and CDR2 are MNHEY and SMNVEV (reference sequence). The trim removed 5 bases at V and 2 bases at J, leaving 5 bases unmatched.

This chain links TRBV4-2 with TRBJ2-7, with unresolved D. The CDR3 sequence is 14 residues long. The V gene lost 4 bases and the J gene lost 5 bases, with 15 bases spanning the gap. Germline CDR1 and CDR2: LGHNA and YNFKEQ. CDR3 DNA: TGTGCCAGCAGCCCGCAACTCGACGGGCACGAGCAGTACTTC. This gives the protein CASSPQLDGHEQYF.

This rearrangement joins TRBV4-3 to TRBJ2-3, with D tentatively TRBD1 or TRBD2 (5 bases each). The germline V gene encodes CDR1 LGHNA and CDR2 YSLEER. Trimming cost V 0 bases and J 4 bases, with 17 bases left between them. This CDR3 has 17 amino acids. The CDR3 DNA sequence: TGCGCCAGCAGCCAAGATATGGGGGTGACAAGCGCAGATACGCAGTATTTT. Translation: CASSQDMGVTSADTQYF.